The subject of this entry is one T cell receptor beta chain. This sample is part of a study of OX40 agonist ivuxolimab in advanced cancers. Autoimmune disease history or systemic immunosuppression excluded patients. Profiled with immunoSEQ multiplex PCR; TCRdb holds only in-frame clones, not every one. The sample comprises about 44,000 clones, about 80% of which are singletons, and roughly 10% rests with the top ten. The sequence derives from an adult with an advanced solid tumor such as melanoma, head and neck, liver or kidney cancer. The specimen was CD4+ or CD8+ T cells sorted from blood, collected in a trial of the OX40 agonist ivuxolimab.

As DNA, the CDR3 is TGTGCCACCAGCAGAGAACAGGGGGTCGGAAACACCATATATTTT. This translates into CATSREQGVGNTIYF. The chain links TRBV15 to TRBJ1-3; 8 nucleotides match TRBD1. V lost 0 bases to trimming and J lost 4 bases; unmatched junction nucleotides: 2. Germline V gives CDR1 LNHNV, CDR2 YYDKDF (reference sequence). The CDR3 runs to 15 residues.